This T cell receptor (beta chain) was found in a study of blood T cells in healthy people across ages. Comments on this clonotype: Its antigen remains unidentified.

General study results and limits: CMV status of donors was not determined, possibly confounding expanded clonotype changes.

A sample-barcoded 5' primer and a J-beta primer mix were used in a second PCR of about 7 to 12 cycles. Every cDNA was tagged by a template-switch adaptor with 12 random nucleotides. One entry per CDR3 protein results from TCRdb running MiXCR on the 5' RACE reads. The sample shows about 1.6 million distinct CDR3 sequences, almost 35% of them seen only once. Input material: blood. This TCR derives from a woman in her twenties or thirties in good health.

CDR3 amino acids: CVSTHTGTGQPQHF. CDR3 in DNA: TGTGTCAGCACCCATACGGGGACAGGACAGCCCCAGCATTTT. J is TRBJ1-5 and V is TRBV19, with 8 bases matching TRBD1. Germline values: CDR1 LNHDA, CDR2 SQIVND (reference sequence). The CDR3 runs to 14 residues.